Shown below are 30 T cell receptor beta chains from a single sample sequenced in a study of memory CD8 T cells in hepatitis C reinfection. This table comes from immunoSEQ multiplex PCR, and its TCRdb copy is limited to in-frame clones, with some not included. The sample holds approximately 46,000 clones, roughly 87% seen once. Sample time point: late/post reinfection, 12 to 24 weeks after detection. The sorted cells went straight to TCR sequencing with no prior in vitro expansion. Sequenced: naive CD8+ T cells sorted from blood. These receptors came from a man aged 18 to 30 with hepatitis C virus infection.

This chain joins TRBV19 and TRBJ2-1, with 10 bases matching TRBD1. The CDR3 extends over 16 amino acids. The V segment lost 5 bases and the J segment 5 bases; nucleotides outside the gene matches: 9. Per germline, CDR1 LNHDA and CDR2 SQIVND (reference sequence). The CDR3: CASSVGPGQGDNEQFF. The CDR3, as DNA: TGTGCCAGTAGTGTCGGGCCCGGACAGGGGGACAATGAGCAGTTCTTC.

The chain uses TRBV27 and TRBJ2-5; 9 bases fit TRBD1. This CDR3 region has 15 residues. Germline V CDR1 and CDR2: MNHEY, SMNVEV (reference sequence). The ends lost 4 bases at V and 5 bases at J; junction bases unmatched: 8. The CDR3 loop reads CASSSPGQGMETQYF. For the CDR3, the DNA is TGTGCCAGCAGTTCTCCGGGACAGGGTATGGAGACCCAGTACTTC.

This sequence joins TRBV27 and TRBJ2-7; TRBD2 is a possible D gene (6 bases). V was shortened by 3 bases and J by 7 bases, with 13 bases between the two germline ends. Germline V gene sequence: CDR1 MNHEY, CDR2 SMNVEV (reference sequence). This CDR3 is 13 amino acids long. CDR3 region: CASSLGDWREQYF. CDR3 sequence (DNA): TGTGCCAGCAGTTTGGGGGACTGGAGGGAGCAGTACTTC.

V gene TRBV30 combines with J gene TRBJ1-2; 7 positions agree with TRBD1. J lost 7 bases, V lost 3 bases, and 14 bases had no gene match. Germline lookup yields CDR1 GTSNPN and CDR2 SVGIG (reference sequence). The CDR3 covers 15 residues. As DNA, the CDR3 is TGTGCCTGGAGGGACGGGGCAGGGGGGCATGGTGGCTACACCTTC. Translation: CAWRDGAGGHGGYTF.

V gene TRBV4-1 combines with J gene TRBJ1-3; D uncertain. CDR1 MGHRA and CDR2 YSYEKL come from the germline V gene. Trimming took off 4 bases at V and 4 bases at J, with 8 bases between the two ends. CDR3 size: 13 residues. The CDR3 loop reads CASSPQSGNTIYF. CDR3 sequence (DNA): TGCGCCAGCAGCCCCCAATCAGGAAACACCATATATTTT.

The CDR3 DNA reads as TGTGCCAGTAGTATAGCGGCGGGGGACTATGGCTACACCTTC. This codes for CASSIAAGDYGYTF. The J gene is TRBJ1-2, the V gene TRBV19, with D perhaps TRBD1 (5 bases). The CDR3 totals 14 residues. V was shortened by 1 base and J by 3 bases, with 9 bases between the two germline ends. Per germline, CDR1 LNHDA and CDR2 SQIVND (reference sequence). The entire variable domain, with the rest obtained from reference TRBV19 and TRBJ1-2, is as follows: DGGITQSPKYLFRKEGQNVTLSCEQNLNHDAMYWYRQDPGQGLRLIYYSQIVNDFQKGDIAEGYSVSREKKESFPLTVTSAQKNPTAFYLCASSIAAGDYGYTFGSGTRLTVV.

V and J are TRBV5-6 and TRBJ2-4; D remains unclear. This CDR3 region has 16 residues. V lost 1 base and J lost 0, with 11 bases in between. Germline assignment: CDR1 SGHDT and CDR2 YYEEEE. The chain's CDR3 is CASSLFLGQAKNIQYF. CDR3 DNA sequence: TGTGCCAGCAGCTTGTTTTTGGGCCAAGCCAAAAACATTCAGTACTTC.

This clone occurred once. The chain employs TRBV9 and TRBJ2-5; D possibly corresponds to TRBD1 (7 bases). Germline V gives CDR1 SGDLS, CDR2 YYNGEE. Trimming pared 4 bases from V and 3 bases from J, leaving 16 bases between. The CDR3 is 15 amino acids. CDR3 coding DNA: TGTGCCAGCAGCCAGGAGGGCAGGGGGGAAGAGACCCAGTACTTC. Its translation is CASSQEGRGEETQYF.

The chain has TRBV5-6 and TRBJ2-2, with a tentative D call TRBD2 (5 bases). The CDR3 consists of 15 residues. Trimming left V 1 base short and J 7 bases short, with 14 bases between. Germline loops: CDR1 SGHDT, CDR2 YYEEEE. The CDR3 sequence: CASSLMTTQIGELFF. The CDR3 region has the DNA TGTGCCAGCAGCTTGATGACTACCCAAATCGGGGAGCTGTTTTTT.

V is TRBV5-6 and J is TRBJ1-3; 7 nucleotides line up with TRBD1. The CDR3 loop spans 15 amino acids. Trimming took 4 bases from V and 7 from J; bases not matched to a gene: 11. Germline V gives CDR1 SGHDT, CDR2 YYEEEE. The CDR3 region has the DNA TGTGCCAGCAGCAAAACAGGGGCGGAGAAGAACACCATATATTTT. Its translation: CASSKTGAEKNTIYF.

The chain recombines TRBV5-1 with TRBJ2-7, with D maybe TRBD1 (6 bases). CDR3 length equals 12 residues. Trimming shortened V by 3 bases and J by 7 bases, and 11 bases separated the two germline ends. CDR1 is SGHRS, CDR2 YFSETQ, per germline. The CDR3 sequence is CASSSSGDEQYF. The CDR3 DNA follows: TGCGCCAGCAGCTCCTCAGGGGATGAGCAGTACTTC.

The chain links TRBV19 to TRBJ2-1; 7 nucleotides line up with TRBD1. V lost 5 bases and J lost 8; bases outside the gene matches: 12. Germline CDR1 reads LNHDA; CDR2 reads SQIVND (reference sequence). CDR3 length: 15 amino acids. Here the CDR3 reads CASSVPNRGGDEQFF. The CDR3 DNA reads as TGTGCCAGTAGTGTACCAAACAGGGGTGGCGATGAGCAGTTCTTC. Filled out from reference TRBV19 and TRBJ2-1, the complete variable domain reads DGGITQSPKYLFRKEGQNVTLSCEQNLNHDAMYWYRQDPGQGLRLIYYSQIVNDFQKGDIAEGYSVSREKKESFPLTVTSAQKNPTAFYLCASSVPNRGGDEQFFGPGTRLTVL.

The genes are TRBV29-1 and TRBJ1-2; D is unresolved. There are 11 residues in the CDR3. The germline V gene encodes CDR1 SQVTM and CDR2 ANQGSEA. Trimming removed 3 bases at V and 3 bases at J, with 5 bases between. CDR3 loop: CSVDIDYGYTF. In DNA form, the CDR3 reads TGCAGCGTTGATATAGACTATGGCTACACCTTC.

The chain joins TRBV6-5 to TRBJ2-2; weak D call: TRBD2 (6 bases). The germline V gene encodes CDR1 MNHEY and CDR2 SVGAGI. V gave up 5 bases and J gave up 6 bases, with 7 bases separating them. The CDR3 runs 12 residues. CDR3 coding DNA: TGTGCCAGCAGTACGGGGGCCGGGGAGCTGTTTTTT. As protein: CASSTGAGELFF.

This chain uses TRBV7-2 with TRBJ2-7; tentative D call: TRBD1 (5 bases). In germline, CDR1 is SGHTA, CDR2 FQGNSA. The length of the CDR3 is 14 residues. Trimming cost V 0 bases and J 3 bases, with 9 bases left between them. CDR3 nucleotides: TGTGCCAGCAGCTTAGCTGACAGTTACTACGAGCAGTACTTC. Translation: CASSLADSYYEQYF.

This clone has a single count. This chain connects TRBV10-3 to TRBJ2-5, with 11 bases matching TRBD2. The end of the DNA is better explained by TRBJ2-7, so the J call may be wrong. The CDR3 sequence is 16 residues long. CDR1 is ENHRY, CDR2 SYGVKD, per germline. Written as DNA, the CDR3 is TGTGCCATCAGTGAGTCTGGGACTAGCGGATCCTACGAGCAGTACTTC. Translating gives CAISESGTSGSYEQYF.

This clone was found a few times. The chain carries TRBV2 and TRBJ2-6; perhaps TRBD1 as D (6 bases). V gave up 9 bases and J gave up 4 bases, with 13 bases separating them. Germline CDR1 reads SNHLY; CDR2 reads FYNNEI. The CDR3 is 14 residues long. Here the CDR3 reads CARNGQYGANVLTF. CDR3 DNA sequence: TGTGCCAGGAACGGACAGTACGGGGCCAACGTCCTGACTTTC.

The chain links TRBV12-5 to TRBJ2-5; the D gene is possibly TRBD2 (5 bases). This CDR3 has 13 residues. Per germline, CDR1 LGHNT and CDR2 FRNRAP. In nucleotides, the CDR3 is TGTGTTCCGCCGACGGGATACCAAGAGACCCAGTACTTC. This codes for CVPPTGYQETQYF.

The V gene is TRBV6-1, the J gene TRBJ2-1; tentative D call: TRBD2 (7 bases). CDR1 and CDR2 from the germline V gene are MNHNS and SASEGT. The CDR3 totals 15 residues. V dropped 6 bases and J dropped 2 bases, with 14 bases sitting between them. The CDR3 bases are TGTGCCAGCAGGGGGGGGCAGCGCGCCTACAATGAGCAGTTCTTC. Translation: CASRGGQRAYNEQFF.

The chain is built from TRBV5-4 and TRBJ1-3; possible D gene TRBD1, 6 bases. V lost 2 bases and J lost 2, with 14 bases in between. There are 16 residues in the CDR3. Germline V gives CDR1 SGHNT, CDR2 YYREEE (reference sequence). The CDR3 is CASSLMVGAPGNTIYF. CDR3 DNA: TGTGCCAGCAGCTTAATGGTGGGGGCACCTGGAAACACCATATATTTT.

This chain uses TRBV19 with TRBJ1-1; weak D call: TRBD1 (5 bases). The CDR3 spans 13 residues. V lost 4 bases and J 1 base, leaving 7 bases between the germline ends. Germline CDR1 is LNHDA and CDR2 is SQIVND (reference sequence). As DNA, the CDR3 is TGTGCCAGTAGTAGTGGACAGAACACTGAAGCTTTCTTT. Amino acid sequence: CASSSGQNTEAFF.

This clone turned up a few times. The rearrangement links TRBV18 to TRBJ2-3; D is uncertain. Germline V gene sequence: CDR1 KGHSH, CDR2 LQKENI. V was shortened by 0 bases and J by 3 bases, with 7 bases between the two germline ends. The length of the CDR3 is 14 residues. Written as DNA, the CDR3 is TGTGCCAGCTCACCACCGGAGAGGACAGATACGCAGTATTTT. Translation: CASSPPERTDTQYF.

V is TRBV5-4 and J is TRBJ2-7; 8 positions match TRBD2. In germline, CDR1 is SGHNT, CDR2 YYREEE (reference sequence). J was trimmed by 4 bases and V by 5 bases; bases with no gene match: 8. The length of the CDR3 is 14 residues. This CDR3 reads CASSSGTSLYEQYF. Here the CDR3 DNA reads TGTGCCAGCAGTTCCGGGACTAGTTTGTACGAGCAGTACTTC.

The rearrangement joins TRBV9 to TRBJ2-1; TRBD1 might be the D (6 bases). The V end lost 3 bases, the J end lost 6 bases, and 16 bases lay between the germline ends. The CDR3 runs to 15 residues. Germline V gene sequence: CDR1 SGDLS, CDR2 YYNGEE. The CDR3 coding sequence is TGTGCCAGCAGCGCAGAAGGGGACATTTCCAATGAGCAGTTCTTC. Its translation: CASSAEGDISNEQFF.

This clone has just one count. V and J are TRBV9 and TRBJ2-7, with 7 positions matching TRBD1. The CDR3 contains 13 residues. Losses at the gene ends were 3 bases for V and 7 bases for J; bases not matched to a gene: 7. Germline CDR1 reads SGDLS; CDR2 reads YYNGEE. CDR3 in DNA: TGTGCCAGCAGCGCCGGGACAGTTCAAGAGCAGTACTTC. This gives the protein CASSAGTVQEQYF.

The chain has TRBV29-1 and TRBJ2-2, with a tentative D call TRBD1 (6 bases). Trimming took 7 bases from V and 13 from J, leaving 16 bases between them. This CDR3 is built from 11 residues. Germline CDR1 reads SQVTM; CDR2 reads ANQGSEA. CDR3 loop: CSGEQGNRLFF. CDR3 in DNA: TGCAGCGGTGAGCAGGGGAATAGGCTGTTTTTT.

The CDR3 reads CASSLENEGRAFF. DNA of the CDR3: TGTGCCAGCAGCTTAGAAAATGAAGGCAGGGCTTTCTTT. The chain combines TRBV7-2 with TRBJ1-1; D is unclear. There are 13 residues in the CDR3. The germline V and J ends were trimmed by 1 base and 11 bases, with 14 bases remaining between them. Looked up from germline, CDR1 is SGHTA and CDR2 is FQGNSA. Full variable domain (missing parts from reference TRBV7-2 and TRBJ1-1): GAGVSQSPSNKVTEKGKDVELRCDPISGHTALYWYRQSLGQGLEFLIYFQGNSAPDKSGLPSDRFSAERTGGSVSTLTIQRTQQEDSAVYLCASSLENEGRAFFGQGTRLTVV.

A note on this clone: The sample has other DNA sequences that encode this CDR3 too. DNA for the CDR3: TGTGCCAGCAGCCCGAACAGGGGGCCTTCGGACATTCAGTACTTC. Its protein is CASSPNRGPSDIQYF. The chain recombines TRBV7-8 with TRBJ2-4, with 9 bases that match TRBD1. This CDR3 spans 15 amino acids. Germline V lookup: CDR1 SGHVS, CDR2 FQNEAQ. V lost 5 bases, J lost 8 bases, and 10 bases stayed unmatched. Complete variable domain (other parts from reference TRBV7-8 and TRBJ2-4): GAGVSQSPRYKVAKRGQDVALRCDPISGHVSLFWYQQALGQGPEFLTYFQNEAQLDKSGLPSDRFFAERPEGSVSTLKIQRTQQEDSAVYLCASSPNRGPSDIQYFGAGTRLSVL.

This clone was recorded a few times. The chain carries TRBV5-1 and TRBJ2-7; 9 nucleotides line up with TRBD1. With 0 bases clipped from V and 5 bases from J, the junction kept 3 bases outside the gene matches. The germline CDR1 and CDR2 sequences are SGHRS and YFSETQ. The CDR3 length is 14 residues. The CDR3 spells CASSLGQGVDEQYF. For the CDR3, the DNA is TGCGCCAGCAGCTTGGGACAGGGGGTTGACGAGCAGTACTTC. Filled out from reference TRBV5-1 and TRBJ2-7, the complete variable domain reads KAGVTQTPRYLIKTRGQQVTLSCSPISGHRSVSWYQQTPGQGLQFLFEYFSETQRNKGNFPGRFSGRQFSNSRSEMNVSTLELGDSALYLCASSLGQGVDEQYFGPGTRLTVT.

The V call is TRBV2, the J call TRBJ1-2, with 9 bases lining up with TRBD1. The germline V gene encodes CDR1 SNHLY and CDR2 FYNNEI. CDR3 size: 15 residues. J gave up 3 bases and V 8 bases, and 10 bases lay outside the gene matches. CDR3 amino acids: CASAPTGGSDYGYTF. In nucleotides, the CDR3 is TGTGCCAGCGCTCCGACAGGGGGTTCAGACTATGGCTACACCTTC.